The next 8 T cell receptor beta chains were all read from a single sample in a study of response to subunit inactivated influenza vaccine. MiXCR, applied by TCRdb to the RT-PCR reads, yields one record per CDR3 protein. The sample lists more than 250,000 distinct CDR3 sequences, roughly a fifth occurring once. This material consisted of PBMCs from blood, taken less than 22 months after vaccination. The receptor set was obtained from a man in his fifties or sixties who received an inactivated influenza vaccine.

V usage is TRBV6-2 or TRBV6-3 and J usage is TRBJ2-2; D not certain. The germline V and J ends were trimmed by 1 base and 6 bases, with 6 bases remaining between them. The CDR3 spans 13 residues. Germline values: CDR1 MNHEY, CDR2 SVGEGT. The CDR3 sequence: CASSYFESGELFF. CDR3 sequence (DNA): TGTGCCAGCAGTTACTTCGAATCCGGGGAGCTGTTTTTT.

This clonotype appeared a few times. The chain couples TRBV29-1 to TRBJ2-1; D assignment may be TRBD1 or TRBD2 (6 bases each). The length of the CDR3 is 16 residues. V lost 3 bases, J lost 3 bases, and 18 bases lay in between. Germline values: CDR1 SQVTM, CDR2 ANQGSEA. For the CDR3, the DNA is TGCAGCGTTGAGGAAATCGGAGGGGGTTTCTACAATGAGCAGTTCTTC. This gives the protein CSVEEIGGGFYNEQFF.

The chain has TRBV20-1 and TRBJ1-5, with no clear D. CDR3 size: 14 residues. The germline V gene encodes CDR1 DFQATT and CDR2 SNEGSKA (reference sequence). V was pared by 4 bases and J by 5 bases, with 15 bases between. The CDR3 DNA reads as TGCAGTGCTACAGGAGCAAGTTTAGATCAGCCCCAGCATTTT. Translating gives CSATGASLDQPQHF.

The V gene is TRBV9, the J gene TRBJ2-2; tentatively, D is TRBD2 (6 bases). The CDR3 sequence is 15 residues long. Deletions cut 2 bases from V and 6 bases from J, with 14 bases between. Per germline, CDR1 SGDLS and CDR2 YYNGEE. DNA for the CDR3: TGTGCCAGCAGCGTGGGGGTCGGGGGACCCGGGGAGCTGTTTTTT. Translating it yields CASSVGVGGPGELFF.

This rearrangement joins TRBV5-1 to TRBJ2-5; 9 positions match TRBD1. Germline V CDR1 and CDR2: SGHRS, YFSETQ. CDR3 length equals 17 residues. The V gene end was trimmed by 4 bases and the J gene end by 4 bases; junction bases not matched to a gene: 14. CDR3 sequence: CASSAEELGQGVETQYF. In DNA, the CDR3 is TGCGCCAGCAGCGCAGAAGAGTTGGGACAGGGAGTAGAGACCCAGTACTTC.

CDR3 in DNA: TGTGCCAGCAGCCAAGCTTCCCTTGGACTAGCGGGAGGGCCCTACGAGCAGTACTTC. As protein: CASSQASLGLAGGPYEQYF. This chain uses TRBV3-1 with TRBJ2-7; 15 bases map to TRBD2. CDR1 and CDR2 (germline): LGHDT, YNNKEL (reference sequence). The junction had 9 bases not matched to a gene; V was cut back by 1 base and J by 2 bases. This CDR3 region has 19 residues.

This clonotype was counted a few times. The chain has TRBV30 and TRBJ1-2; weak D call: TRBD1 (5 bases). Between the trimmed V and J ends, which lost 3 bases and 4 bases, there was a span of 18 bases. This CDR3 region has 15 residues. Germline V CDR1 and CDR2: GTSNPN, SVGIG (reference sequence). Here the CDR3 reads CAWRVEGIRFYGYTF. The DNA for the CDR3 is TGTGCCTGGAGGGTCGAGGGGATCAGGTTCTATGGCTACACCTTC. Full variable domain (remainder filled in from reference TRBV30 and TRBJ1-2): SQTIHQWPATLVQPVGSPLSLECTVEGTSNPNLYWYRQAAGRGLQLLFYSVGIGQISSEVPQNLSASRPQDRQFILSSKKLLLSDSGFYLCAWRVEGIRFYGYTFGSGTRLTVV.

The CDR3 DNA is TGTGCCAGCAGCTTAACAGTCGATTCTGGGGCCAACGTCCTGACTTTC. Its translation is CASSLTVDSGANVLTF. The chain has TRBV5-4 and TRBJ2-6; D not certain. CDR3 length: 16 amino acids. From germline, CDR1 is SGHNT and CDR2 YYREEE (reference sequence). V was shortened by 2 bases and J by 1 base, with 10 bases between the two germline ends.